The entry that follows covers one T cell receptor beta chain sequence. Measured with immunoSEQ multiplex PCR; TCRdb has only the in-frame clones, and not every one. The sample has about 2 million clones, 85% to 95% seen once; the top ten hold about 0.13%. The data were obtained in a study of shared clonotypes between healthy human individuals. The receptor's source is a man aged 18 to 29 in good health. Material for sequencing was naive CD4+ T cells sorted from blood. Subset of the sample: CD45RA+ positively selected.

This CDR3 is CASSPSGQGAYEQYF. In DNA, the CDR3 is TGTGCCAGCTCCCCCTCGGGACAGGGGGCCTACGAGCAGTACTTC. This chain connects TRBV28 to TRBJ2-7; 11 bases line up with TRBD1. From germline, CDR1 is MDHEN and CDR2 SYDVKM. This CDR3 comprises 15 residues. The V segment lost 8 bases and the J segment 2 bases; nucleotides outside the gene matches: 8.